The 9 T cell receptor beta chains given below trace back to one sample, sequenced in a study of blood T cell repertoires in COVID-19. The protocol was immunoSEQ multiplex PCR, while the TCRdb copy is restricted to in-frame clones and leaves out a portion. The sample includes roughly 68,000 clones, roughly nine tenths of them seen just once. Sequenced input: peripheral blood. The receptors stem from a man aged 40-49 years with COVID-19, enrolled during active disease.

This clone showed up just a few times. This chain uses TRBV10-3 with TRBJ2-1; perhaps TRBD1 as D (6 bases). The germline gives CDR1 ENHRY, CDR2 SYGVKD. This CDR3 is 16 amino acids long. Trimming left V 6 bases short and J 0 bases short, with 15 bases between. This CDR3 is CAISLRQASSYNEQFF. For the CDR3, the DNA is TGTGCCATCAGCCTCAGACAGGCTAGCTCCTACAATGAGCAGTTCTTC.

The CDR3 coding sequence is TGTGCCACTTCAGGGGGGTATGGCTACACCTTC. Translated: CATSGGYGYTF. The J gene is TRBJ1-2, the V gene TRBV6-5, with 7 bases that match TRBD1. The ends lost 10 bases at V and 5 bases at J; junction bases unmatched: 4. Germline loops: CDR1 MNHEY, CDR2 SVGAGI. The CDR3 totals 11 residues.

The CDR3 region has the DNA TGTGCCAGCAGCTTAGTAGCGGGTAGTAATGAGCAGTTCTTC. Translating gives CASSLVAGSNEQFF. The chain uses TRBV7-6 and TRBJ2-1; 7 bases line up with TRBD2. Trimming removed 1 base from V and 7 bases from J; junction bases left unmatched: 4. The CDR3 spans 14 residues. Germline V CDR1 and CDR2: SGHVS, FNYEAQ.

The rearrangement links TRBV10-3 to TRBJ2-2; TRBD1 aligns across 8 bases. This CDR3 region has 15 residues. The germline CDR1 and CDR2 sequences are ENHRY and SYGVKD. J was trimmed by 3 bases and V by 2 bases; bases with no gene match: 2. The CDR3 DNA is TGTGCCATCAGTGAGCAGGACAGGGACACCGGGGAGCTGTTTTTT. Protein sequence: CAISEQDRDTGELFF.

The chain recombines TRBV6-5 with TRBJ2-1; D unresolved. V lost 0 bases to trimming and J lost 5 bases, with 14 bases between them. There are 16 residues in the CDR3. Germline-derived CDR1 and CDR2 are MNHEY and SVGAGI. The CDR3 protein is CASSYSSQDWHNEQFF. In nucleotides, the CDR3 is TGTGCCAGCAGTTACTCTTCCCAAGACTGGCACAATGAGCAGTTCTTC.

The rearrangement joins TRBV28 to TRBJ1-2; TRBD1 agrees at 7 bases. J lost 2 bases, V lost 2 bases, and 5 bases had no gene match. Germline CDR1 MDHEN, CDR2 SYDVKM. The CDR3 runs 15 residues. CDR3 sequence: CASSLRGQANYGYTF. The CDR3 nucleotides read TGTGCCAGCAGTTTAAGGGGGCAAGCGAACTATGGCTACACCTTC.

The chain is built from TRBV7-9 and TRBJ1-1; D remains ambiguous. The V gene's germline CDR1 is SEHNR and CDR2 FQNEAQ (reference sequence). CDR3 length: 12 residues. Trimming took 2 bases from V and 6 from J, leaving 7 bases between them. CDR3 sequence (DNA): TGTGCCAGCAGCTTAACTCCGCCTGAAGCTTTCTTT. Protein product: CASSLTPPEAFF.

The chain links TRBV5-1 to TRBJ2-7, with 7 bases that match TRBD1. Per the germline V gene, CDR1 is SGHRS and CDR2 is YFSETQ. With 0 bases clipped from V and 6 bases from J, the junction kept 6 bases outside the gene matches. CDR3 length: 14 residues. CDR3 sequence (DNA): TGCGCCAGCAGCTTGGGGCAGGGGGTAACCGAGCAGTACTTC. Its protein is CASSLGQGVTEQYF.

This chain connects TRBV5-1 to TRBJ1-1, with D possibly matching TRBD1 (6 bases). This CDR3 has 15 residues. Trimming took 0 bases from V and 1 from J, leaving 10 bases between them. Looked up from germline, CDR1 is SGHRS and CDR2 is YFSETQ. CDR3 in DNA: TGCGCCAGCAGCTTGGAGGGACACCGGAACACTGAAGCTTTCTTT. This encodes CASSLEGHRNTEAFF. Full variable domain (remainder filled in from reference TRBV5-1 and TRBJ1-1): KAGVTQTPRYLIKTRGQQVTLSCSPISGHRSVSWYQQTPGQGLQFLFEYFSETQRNKGNFPGRFSGRQFSNSRSEMNVSTLELGDSALYLCASSLEGHRNTEAFFGQGTRLTVV.